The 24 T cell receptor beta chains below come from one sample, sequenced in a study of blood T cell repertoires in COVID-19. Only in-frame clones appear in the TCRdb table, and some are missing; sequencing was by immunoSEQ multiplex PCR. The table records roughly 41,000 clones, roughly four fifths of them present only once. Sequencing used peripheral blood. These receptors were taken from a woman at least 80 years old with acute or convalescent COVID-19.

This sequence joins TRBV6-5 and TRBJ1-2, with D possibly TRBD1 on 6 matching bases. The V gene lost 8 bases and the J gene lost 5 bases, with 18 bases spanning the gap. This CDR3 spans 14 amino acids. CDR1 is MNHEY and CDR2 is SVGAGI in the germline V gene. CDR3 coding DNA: TGTGCCAGCGGGCCGTCAGGGGTGGGATATGGCTACACCTTC. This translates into CASGPSGVGYGYTF.

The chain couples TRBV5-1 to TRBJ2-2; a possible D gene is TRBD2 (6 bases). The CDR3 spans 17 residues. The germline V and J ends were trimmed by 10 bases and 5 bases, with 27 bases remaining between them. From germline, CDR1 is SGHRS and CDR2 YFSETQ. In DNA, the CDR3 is TGCGCCCCAGCAGCCGCCGGGGGAAAAGTGAAAACCGGGGAGCTGTTTTTT. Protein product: CAPAAAGGKVKTGELFF.

CDR3 residues: CASKIRVFSPLHF. CDR3 in DNA: TGTGCCAGCAAGATCAGGGTCTTTTCACCCCTCCACTTT. V gene TRBV27 combines with J gene TRBJ1-6; maybe TRBD1 (5 bases). V was shortened by 7 bases and J by 9 bases, with 13 bases between the two germline ends. This CDR3 spans 13 amino acids. Germline V gene lookup returns CDR1 MNHEY and CDR2 SMNVEV (reference sequence).

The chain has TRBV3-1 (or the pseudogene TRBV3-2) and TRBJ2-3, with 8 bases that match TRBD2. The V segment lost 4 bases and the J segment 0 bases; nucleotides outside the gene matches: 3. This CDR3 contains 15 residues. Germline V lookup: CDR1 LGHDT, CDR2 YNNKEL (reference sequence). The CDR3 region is CASSLSGVSTDTQYF. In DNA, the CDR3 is TGTGCCAGCAGCCTTAGCGGGGTTAGCACAGATACGCAGTATTTT.

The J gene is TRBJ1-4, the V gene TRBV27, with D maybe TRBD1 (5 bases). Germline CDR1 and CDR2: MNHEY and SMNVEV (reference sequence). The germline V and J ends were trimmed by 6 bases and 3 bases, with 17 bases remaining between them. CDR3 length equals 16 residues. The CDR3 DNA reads TGTGCCAGCAGACCCCAGGGATTCCCCGCTAATGAAAAACTGTTTTTT. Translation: CASRPQGFPANEKLFF.

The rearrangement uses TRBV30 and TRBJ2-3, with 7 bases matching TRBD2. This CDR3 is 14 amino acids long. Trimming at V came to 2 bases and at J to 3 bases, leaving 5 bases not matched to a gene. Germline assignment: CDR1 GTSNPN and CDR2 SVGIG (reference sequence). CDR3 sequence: CAWSSGGETDTQYF. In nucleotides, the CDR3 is TGTGCCTGGAGTAGTGGGGGGGAGACAGATACGCAGTATTTT.

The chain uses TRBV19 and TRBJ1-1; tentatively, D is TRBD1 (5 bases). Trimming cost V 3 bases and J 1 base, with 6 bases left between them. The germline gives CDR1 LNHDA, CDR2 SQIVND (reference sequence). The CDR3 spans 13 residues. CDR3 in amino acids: CASSIGGNTEAFF. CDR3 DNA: TGTGCCAGTAGTATCGGGGGGAACACTGAAGCTTTCTTT.

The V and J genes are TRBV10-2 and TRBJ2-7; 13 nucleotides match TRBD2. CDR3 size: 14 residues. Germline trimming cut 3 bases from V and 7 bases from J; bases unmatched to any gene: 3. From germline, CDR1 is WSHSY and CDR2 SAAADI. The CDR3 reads CASSELAGGQEQYF. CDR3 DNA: TGCGCCAGCAGTGAACTAGCGGGGGGGCAAGAGCAGTACTTC.

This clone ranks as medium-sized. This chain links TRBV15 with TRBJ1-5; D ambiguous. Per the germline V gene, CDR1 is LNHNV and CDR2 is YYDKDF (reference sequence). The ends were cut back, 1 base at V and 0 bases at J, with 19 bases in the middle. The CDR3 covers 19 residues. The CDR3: CATSRGRDHAGFSNQPQHF. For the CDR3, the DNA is TGTGCCACCAGCAGAGGTCGAGACCACGCGGGATTTAGCAATCAGCCCCAGCATTTT. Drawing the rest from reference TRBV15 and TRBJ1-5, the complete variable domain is DAMVIQNPRYQVTQFGKPVTLSCSQTLNHNVMYWYQQKSSQAPKLLFHYYDKDFNNEADTPDNFQSRRPNTSFCFLDIRSPGLGDTAMYLCATSRGRDHAGFSNQPQHFGDGTRLSIL.

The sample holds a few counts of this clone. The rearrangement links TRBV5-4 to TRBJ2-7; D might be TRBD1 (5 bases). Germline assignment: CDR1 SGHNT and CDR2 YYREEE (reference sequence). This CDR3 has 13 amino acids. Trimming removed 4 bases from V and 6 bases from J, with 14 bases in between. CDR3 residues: CASSPPDSGEQYF. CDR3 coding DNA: TGTGCCAGCAGCCCCCCCGACAGTGGCGAGCAGTACTTC.

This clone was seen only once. CDR3 DNA: TGCGCCAGCAAAGCCGGGACTAGTTGGGTCGGCTCCTACAATGAGCAGTTCTTC. It specifies CASKAGTSWVGSYNEQFF. This chain uses TRBV5-1 with TRBJ2-1; 8 bases agree with TRBD2. Germline V lookup: CDR1 SGHRS, CDR2 YFSETQ. V trimming: 6 bases; J trimming: 0 bases; junction bases outside the gene matches: 14. This CDR3 region has 18 residues.

This CDR3 is CASSQTGTGTDTQYF. The CDR3 nucleotides are TGTGCCAGCAGCCAAACGGGGACAGGCACAGATACGCAGTATTTT. The chain has TRBV16 and TRBJ2-3; TRBD1 matches at 7 bases. Trimming cost V 2 bases and J 1 base; bases outside gene matches: 3. CDR1 is KGHSY, CDR2 FQNENV, per germline. This CDR3 region has 15 residues.

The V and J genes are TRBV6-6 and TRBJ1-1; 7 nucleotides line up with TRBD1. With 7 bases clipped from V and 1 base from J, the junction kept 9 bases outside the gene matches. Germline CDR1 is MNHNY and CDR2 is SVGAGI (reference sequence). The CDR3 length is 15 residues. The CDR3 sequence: CASTMYTGENTEAFF. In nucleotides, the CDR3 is TGTGCCAGCACCATGTACACAGGGGAGAACACTGAAGCTTTCTTT.

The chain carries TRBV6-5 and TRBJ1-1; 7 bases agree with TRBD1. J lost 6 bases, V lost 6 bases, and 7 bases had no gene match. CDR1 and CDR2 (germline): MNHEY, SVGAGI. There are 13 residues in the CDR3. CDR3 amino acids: CASSRWQGAEAFF. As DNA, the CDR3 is TGTGCCAGCAGCCGTTGGCAGGGGGCTGAAGCTTTCTTT.

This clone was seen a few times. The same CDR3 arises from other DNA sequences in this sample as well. CDR3 in amino acids: CASSSRTGRGNQPQHF. In DNA form, the CDR3 reads TGTGCCAGCAGTTCACGGACAGGGAGGGGCAATCAGCCCCAGCATTTT. This rearrangement joins TRBV27 to TRBJ1-5; 8 positions match TRBD1. CDR3 length equals 16 residues. Per the germline V gene, CDR1 is MNHEY and CDR2 is SMNVEV (reference sequence). V shed 4 bases, J shed 2 bases, and the junction held 7 bases outside the gene matches.

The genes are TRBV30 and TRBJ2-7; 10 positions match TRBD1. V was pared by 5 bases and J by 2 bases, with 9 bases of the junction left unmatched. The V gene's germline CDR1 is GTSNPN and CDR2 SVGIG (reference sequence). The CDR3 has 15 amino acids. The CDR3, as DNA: TGTGCCTGGGGGGGCGTGACAGGGGGCACCTACGAGCAGTACTTC. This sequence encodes CAWGGVTGGTYEQYF.

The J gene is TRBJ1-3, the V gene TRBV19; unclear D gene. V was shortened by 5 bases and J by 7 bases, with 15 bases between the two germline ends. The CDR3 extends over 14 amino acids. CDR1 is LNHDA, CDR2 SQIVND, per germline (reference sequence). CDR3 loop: CASSSANRGNTIYF. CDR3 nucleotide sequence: TGTGCCAGTAGTTCTGCAAATAGAGGTAACACCATATATTTT.

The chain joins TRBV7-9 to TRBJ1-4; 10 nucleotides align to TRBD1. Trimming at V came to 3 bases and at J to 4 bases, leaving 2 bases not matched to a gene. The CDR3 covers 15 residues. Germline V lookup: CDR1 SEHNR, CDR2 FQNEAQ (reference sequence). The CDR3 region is CASSFDRGRNEKLFF. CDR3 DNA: TGTGCCAGCAGCTTTGACAGGGGGCGTAATGAAAAACTGTTTTTT.

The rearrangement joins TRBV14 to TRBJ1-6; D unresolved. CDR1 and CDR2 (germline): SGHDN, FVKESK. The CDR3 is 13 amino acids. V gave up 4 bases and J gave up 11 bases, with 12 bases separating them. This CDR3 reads CASSPTVYAPLHF. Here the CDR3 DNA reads TGTGCCAGCAGCCCAACAGTCTATGCACCCCTCCACTTT. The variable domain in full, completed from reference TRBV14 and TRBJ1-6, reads EAGVTQFPSHSVIEKGQTVTLRCDPISGHDNLYWYRRVMGKEIKFLLHFVKESKQDESGMPNNRFLAERTGGTYSTLKVQPAELEDSGVYFCASSPTVYAPLHFGNGTRLTVT.

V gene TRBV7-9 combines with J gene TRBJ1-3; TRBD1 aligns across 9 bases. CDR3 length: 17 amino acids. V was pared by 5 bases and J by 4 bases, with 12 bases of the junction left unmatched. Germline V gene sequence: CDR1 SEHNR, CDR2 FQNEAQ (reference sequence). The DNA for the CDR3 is TGTGCCAGCAGCCCCACAGGGGGCGCAGAAGTGGGAAACACCATATATTTT. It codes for CASSPTGGAEVGNTIYF.

The CDR3 here is CASSGGNYGYTF. CDR3 in DNA: TGTGCCAGCTCGGGGGGGAACTATGGCTACACCTTC. The chain employs TRBV3-1 (or the pseudogene TRBV3-2) and TRBJ1-2; the D gene is possibly TRBD1 (5 bases). The CDR3 is made up of 12 amino acids. Germline values: CDR1 LGHDT, CDR2 YNNKEL (reference sequence). V lost 8 bases to trimming and J lost 2 bases, with 9 bases between them.

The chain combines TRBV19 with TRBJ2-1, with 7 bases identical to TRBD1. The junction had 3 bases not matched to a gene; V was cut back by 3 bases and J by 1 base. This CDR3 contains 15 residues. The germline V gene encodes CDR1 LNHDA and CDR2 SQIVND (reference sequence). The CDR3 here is CASSITGDSYNEQFF. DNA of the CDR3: TGTGCCAGTAGTATTACAGGGGATTCCTACAATGAGCAGTTCTTC.

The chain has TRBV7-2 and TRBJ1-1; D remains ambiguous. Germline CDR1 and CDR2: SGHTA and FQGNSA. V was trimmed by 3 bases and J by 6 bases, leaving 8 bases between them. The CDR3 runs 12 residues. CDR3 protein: CASSFSRSEAFF. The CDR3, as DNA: TGTGCCAGCAGCTTCTCCCGGTCTGAAGCTTTCTTT.

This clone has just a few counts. CDR3 in DNA: TGTGCCAGCAGCTTGGTAGCGGGGGGTAGCACAGATACGCAGTATTTT. Translating gives CASSLVAGGSTDTQYF. The chain couples TRBV5-5 to TRBJ2-3; TRBD2 agrees at 10 bases. The CDR3 has 16 amino acids. V trimming: 0 bases; J trimming: 0 bases; junction bases outside the gene matches: 1. In germline, CDR1 is SGHKS, CDR2 YYEKEE (reference sequence).